This is a list of T cell receptor beta chains from one sample in a study of T cells in Graves' hyperthyroidism and ophthalmopathy. Each CDR3 protein gets one entry after TCRdb re-called the multiplex PCR reads with MiXCR. The data contain 450,000 to 550,000 distinct CDR3 sequences, roughly a quarter of them seen just once; the ten biggest clones take up about 11%. The sequencing sample was made of blood. Receptors originate from a woman between 25 and 40 years old with Graves' ophthalmopathy. The CDR3 runs from the conserved cysteine through the conserved F or W. A D gene is named only where the DNA matches it firmly. Clone size is given for some rows only: seen once, a few or many times, or a class if the clone is expanded.

>many|TRBV14|TRBJ2-5|NA
TGTGCCAGCAGCGCAGCCATCCCTGCGGAGACCCAGTACTTC
CASSAAIPAETQYF
>few|TRBV11-2|TRBJ1-2|NA
TGTGCCAGCAGCTTAAATCAGAACGGCTACACCTTC
CASSLNQNGYTF
>many|TRBV6-5|TRBJ1-1|NA
TGTGCCAGCAGTTACGAGAGGGGCACTGAAGCTTTCTTT
CASSYERGTEAFF
>many|TRBV7-9|TRBJ1-2|NA
TGTGCCAGCAGCTTAGCCAGGGATGATGGCTACACCTTC
CASSLARDDGYTF
>NA|TRBV6-2/TRBV6-3|TRBJ2-7|NA
TGTGCCAGCAGTTATAACGGCGCCTACGAGCAGTACTTC
CASSYNGAYEQYF
>NA|TRBV12-3/TRBV12-4|TRBJ1-1|NA
TGTGCCAGCAGTTCAGGCGGACGGCGGAACACTGAAGCTTTCTTT
CASSSGGRRNTEAFF
>once|TRBV5-1|TRBJ2-5|TRBD2
TGCGCCAGCAGCGCCGGGACTAGCGGGGTACAAGAGACCCAGTACTTC
CASSAGTSGVQETQYF
>many|TRBV7-9|TRBJ1-1|NA
TGTGCCAGCAGTACGGGTGGTGGCACTGAAGCTTTCTTT
CASSTGGGTEAFF
>NA|TRBV4-3|TRBJ1-5|NA
TGCGCCAGCAGCCAAAATCATGGAAGCAATCAGCCCCAGCATTTT
CASSQNHGSNQPQHF
>few|TRBV7-8|TRBJ2-5|NA
TGTGCCAGCAGCCCGGGGGCGACAGACCAAGAGACCCAGTACTTC
CASSPGATDQETQYF
>NA|TRBV6-5|TRBJ1-2|NA
TGTGCCAGCAGTTATGGGCAGATGGACTATGGCTACACCTTC
CASSYGQMDYGYTF
>NA|TRBV30|TRBJ1-1|TRBD1
TGTGCCTGGGGCAGGGGGCGTAACACTGAAGCTTTCTTT
CAWGRGRNTEAFF
>NA|TRBV2|TRBJ1-2|NA
TGTTCCAGCAGCCCGGGGTTCGGCTACACCTTC
CSSSPGFGYTF
>few|TRBV27|TRBJ1-2|NA
TGTGCCAGCAGCCAGGACAGTGGATTTTTGGGCTACACCTTC
CASSQDSGFLGYTF
>NA|TRBV5-1|TRBJ2-7|TRBD2
TGCGCCAGCAGCCGGCGCTCTACAGGGTCAAACATCATAGCGGGGACCAACGAGCAGTACTTC
CASSRRSTGSNIIAGTNEQYF
>few|TRBV27|TRBJ1-2|NA
TGTGCCAGCAGTTTATTCAACGCAGGGGATGGCTACACCTTC
CASSLFNAGDGYTF
>many|TRBV11-1|TRBJ2-5|NA
TGTGCCAGTCCTTGGTACCAAGAGACCCAGTACTTC
CASPWYQETQYF
>many|TRBV20-1|TRBJ2-7|TRBD1
TGCAGTGCCCTGGGGGACAGGTCCTACGAGCAGTACTTC
CSALGDRSYEQYF
>NA|TRBV12-3/TRBV12-4|TRBJ1-2|TRBD1
TGTGCCAGCAGTTCAGGGGGGACAGGGCAAGGCTACACCTTC
CASSSGGTGQGYTF
>NA|TRBV6-2/TRBV6-3|TRBJ2-5|NA
TGTGCCAGCGGAGAACAGGCTTCCGAAGGGGAGACCCAGTACTTC
CASGEQASEGETQYF
>NA|TRBV30|TRBJ1-1|NA
TGTGCCTGGATAGCGGGCAACACTGAAGCTTTCTTT
CAWIAGNTEAFF
>many|TRBV6-5|TRBJ2-4|TRBD1
TGTGCCAGCAGTTACGGGGACAGGGAGAGCATTCAGTACTTC
CASSYGDRESIQYF
>many|TRBV12-3/TRBV12-4|TRBJ1-1|NA
TGTGCCAGCGGTTCTAGGAGTGGGAACACTGAAGCTTTCTTT
CASGSRSGNTEAFF
>many|TRBV6-1|TRBJ1-1|NA
TGTGCCAGCAGTCGACTCGCCTCCACTGAAGCTTTCTTT
CASSRLASTEAFF
>NA|TRBV6-4|TRBJ1-2|TRBD1
TGTGCCAGCAGTGACCCCCGGGGAGACAGGGCCCCCTATGGCTACACCTTC
CASSDPRGDRAPYGYTF
>few|TRBV11-1|TRBJ1-2|NA
TGTGCCAGCAGCTCCAGGTCGGGGGGTGCCTCGGGAGGCTACACCTTC
CASSSRSGGASGGYTF
>many|TRBV11-2|TRBJ2-7|NA
TGTGCCAGCTGGGACGCCCGCCGGGGTGAGCAGTACTTC
CASWDARRGEQYF
>many|TRBV20-1|TRBJ2-5|NA
TGCAGTGCTAGACTTCCGTTCGGGTTACAAGAGACCCAGTACTTC
CSARLPFGLQETQYF
>NA|TRBV11-2|TRBJ2-5|TRBD2
TGTGCCAGCAGCTTACCCCGGGGGGGGACACTAGAGACCCAGTACTTC
CASSLPRGGTLETQYF
>many|TRBV2|TRBJ2-7|NA
TGTGCCGGGAAAGGGACAACACTCTACGAGCAGTACTTC
CAGKGTTLYEQYF
>NA|TRBV28|TRBJ2-7|NA
TGTGCCAGCAGTGGACCAGGTATATCTAAGCAGTACTTC
CASSGPGISKQYF
>many|TRBV2|TRBJ2-6|NA
TGTGCCAGCCTGACTATCTCTGGGGCCAACGTCCTGACTTTC
CASLTISGANVLTF
>many|TRBV5-5|TRBJ1-1|NA
TGTGCCAGCAGCTTGGAACAGGGATTCAAGACCATGAACACTGAAGCTTTCTTT
CASSLEQGFKTMNTEAFF
>many|TRBV7-9|TRBJ2-2|NA
TGTGCCGTTGTTCGTAGTACCGCGAACACCGGGGAGCTGTTTTTT
CAVVRSTANTGELFF
>many|TRBV7-2|TRBJ2-5|NA
TGTGCCAGCAGCCAGACATTCGGGGAAGAGACCCAGTACTTC
CASSQTFGEETQYF
>few|TRBV12-3/TRBV12-4|TRBJ2-7|NA
TGTGCCAGCAGTCCACAGGGCGGCGAGCAGTACTTC
CASSPQGGEQYF
>few|TRBV19|TRBJ1-5|NA
TGTGCCAGTAGTATGGTGCCCTGGGGAAATTTGATTCAGCCCCAGCATTTT
CASSMVPWGNLIQPQHF
>many|TRBV4-2|TRBJ2-6|NA
TGTGCCAGCAGCCAAGGCCAGAACCCCTCTGGGGCCAACGTCCTGACTTTC
CASSQGQNPSGANVLTF
>NA|TRBV27|TRBJ1-6|NA
TGTGCCAGCAAAAGGACAGAATATAATTCACCCCTCCACTTT
CASKRTEYNSPLHF
>many|TRBV6-7|TRBJ1-2|TRBD1
TGTGCCAGCAGTTACCCTGGGACAGGGGCGTACTATGGCTACACCTTC
CASSYPGTGAYYGYTF
>many|TRBV12-3/TRBV12-4|TRBJ1-2|TRBD1
TGTGCCAGCAGTTTAGGAATAGTACAGGGGAAGGGCTATGGCTACACCTTC
CASSLGIVQGKGYGYTF
>NA|TRBV7-2|TRBJ1-1|NA
TGTGCCAGCAGCTTAAAGGGATTACCCAACACTGAAGCTTTCTTT
CASSLKGLPNTEAFF